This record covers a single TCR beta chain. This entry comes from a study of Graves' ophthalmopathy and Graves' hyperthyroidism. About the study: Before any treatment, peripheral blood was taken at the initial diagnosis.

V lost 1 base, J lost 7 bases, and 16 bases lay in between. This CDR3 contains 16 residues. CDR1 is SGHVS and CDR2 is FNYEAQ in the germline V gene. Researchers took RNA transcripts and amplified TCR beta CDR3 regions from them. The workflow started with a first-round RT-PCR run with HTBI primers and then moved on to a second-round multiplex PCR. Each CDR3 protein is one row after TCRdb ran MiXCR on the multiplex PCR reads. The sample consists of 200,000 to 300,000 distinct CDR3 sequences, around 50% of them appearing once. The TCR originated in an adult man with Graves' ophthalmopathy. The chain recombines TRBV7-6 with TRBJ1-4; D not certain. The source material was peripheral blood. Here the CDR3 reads CASSLDVERVFEKLFF. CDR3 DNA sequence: TGTGCCAGCAGCTTAGATGTTGAAAGGGTCTTTGAAAAACTGTTTTTT.